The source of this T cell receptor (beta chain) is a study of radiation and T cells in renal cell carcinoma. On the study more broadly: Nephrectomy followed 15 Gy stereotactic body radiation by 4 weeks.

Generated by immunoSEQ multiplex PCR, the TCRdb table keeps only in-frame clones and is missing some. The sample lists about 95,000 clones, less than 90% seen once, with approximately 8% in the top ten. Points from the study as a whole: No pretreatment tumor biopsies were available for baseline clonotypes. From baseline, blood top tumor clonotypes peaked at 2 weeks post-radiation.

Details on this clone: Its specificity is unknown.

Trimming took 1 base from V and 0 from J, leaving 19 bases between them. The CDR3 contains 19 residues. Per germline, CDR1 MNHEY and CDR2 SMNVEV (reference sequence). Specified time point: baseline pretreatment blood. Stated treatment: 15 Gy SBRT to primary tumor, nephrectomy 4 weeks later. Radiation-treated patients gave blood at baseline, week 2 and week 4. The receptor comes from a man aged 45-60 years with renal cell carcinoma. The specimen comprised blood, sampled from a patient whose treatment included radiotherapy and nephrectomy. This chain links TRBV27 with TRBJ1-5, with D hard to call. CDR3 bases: TGTGCCAGCAGTTTATTACCAGAAAAAAAGGCCTATAGCAATCAGCCCCAGCATTTT. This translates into CASSLLPEKKAYSNQPQHF.